The 29 T cell receptor beta chains listed next were all sequenced from one sample in a study of T cell responses to AZD1222 COVID-19 vaccine. The data were produced by immunoSEQ multiplex PCR, yet TCRdb's version contains in-frame clones alone and is incomplete. The table has 130,000 or so clones, approximately 93% seen once; the top ten hold about 5%. Here the sequenced sample was peripheral blood, taken on day 0 of AZD1222 vaccination. Source of these receptors: an adult in good health.

The chain is built from TRBV13 and TRBJ2-7; weak D call: TRBD2 (5 bases). V gave up 3 bases and J gave up 2 bases, with 20 bases separating them. This CDR3 has 17 residues. CDR1 is PRHDT and CDR2 is FYEKMQ in the germline V gene (reference sequence). For the CDR3, the DNA is TGTGCCAGCAGCTTCCTTACGGCTGGGAGCGGCACCTACGAGCAGTACTTC. Translation: CASSFLTAGSGTYEQYF.

This clone was detected only once. The V and J genes are TRBV5-1 and TRBJ1-5, with TRBD1 matching over 12 bases. This CDR3 spans 19 amino acids. Germline CDR1 and CDR2: SGHRS and YFSETQ. J was trimmed by 1 base and V by 3 bases; bases with no gene match: 11. The chain's CDR3 is CASSSRDRGLVLSNQPQHF. The CDR3 nucleotides read TGCGCCAGCAGCTCCCGGGACAGGGGGCTTGTTTTGAGCAATCAGCCCCAGCATTTT.

The rearrangement joins TRBV10-3 to TRBJ1-1; D is possibly TRBD1 (5 bases). V lost 8 bases, J lost 1 base, and 8 bases lay in between. Germline V gene lookup returns CDR1 ENHRY and CDR2 SYGVKD. CDR3 length equals 12 residues. CDR3 loop: CAIGGENTEAFF. The DNA of the CDR3 is TGTGCCATCGGGGGGGAGAACACTGAAGCTTTCTTT.

The chain recombines TRBV30 with TRBJ2-1, with D possibly TRBD2 on 6 matching bases. V lost 0 bases to trimming and J lost 3 bases, with 9 bases between them. Germline V gives CDR1 GTSNPN, CDR2 SVGIG (reference sequence). CDR3 size: 14 residues. Here the CDR3 reads CAWSVRGVYNEQFF. CDR3 nucleotides: TGTGCCTGGAGTGTGCGCGGGGTCTACAATGAGCAGTTCTTC.

J is TRBJ2-5 and V is TRBV5-6; no clear D. V was cut by 2 bases and J by 5 bases, with 4 bases left in between. This CDR3 spans 11 amino acids. Germline V lookup: CDR1 SGHDT, CDR2 YYEEEE. The CDR3 bases are TGTGCCAGCAGCTTTGATGAGACCCAGTACTTC. This sequence encodes CASSFDETQYF.

The V call is TRBV7-8, the J call TRBJ2-7, with D unresolved. The germline V gene has CDR1 SGHVS and CDR2 FQNEAQ. This CDR3 contains 12 residues. The ends were cut back, 5 bases at V and 4 bases at J, with 9 bases in the middle. Written as DNA, the CDR3 is TGTGCCAGCAGCAGAGATCATTACGAGCAGTACTTC. Amino acids: CASSRDHYEQYF.

This clone was recorded only once. V usage is TRBV25-1 and J usage is TRBJ1-1; D gene unclear. Germline V gene data show CDR1 as MGHDK and CDR2 as SYGVNS. The CDR3 extends over 13 amino acids. The germline V and J ends were trimmed by 6 bases and 4 bases, with 12 bases remaining between them. DNA for the CDR3: TGTGCCAGCAGCCAAAGGCGGGGCACTGAAGCTTTCTTT. Translating it yields CASSQRRGTEAFF. The entire variable domain, with the rest obtained from reference TRBV25-1 and TRBJ1-1, is as follows: EADIYQTPRYLVIGTGKKITLECSQTMGHDKMYWYQQDPGMELHLIHYSYGVNSTEKGDLSSESTVSRIRTEHFPLTLESARPSHTSQYLCASSQRRGTEAFFGQGTRLTVV.

This sequence joins TRBV6-5 and TRBJ2-3; 7 positions match TRBD2. The length of the CDR3 is 16 residues. Per the germline V gene, CDR1 is MNHEY and CDR2 is SVGAGI. Unmatched junction bases numbered 6, after V lost 2 bases and J lost 1 base. The CDR3 here is CASSYPSSGGTDTQYF. DNA of the CDR3: TGTGCCAGCAGTTACCCATCGAGCGGGGGCACAGATACGCAGTATTTT.

V gene TRBV6-5 combines with J gene TRBJ2-7; the D is unclear. With 6 bases removed from V and 4 bases from J, the gap between germline ends came to 7 bases. From germline, CDR1 is MNHEY and CDR2 SVGAGI. The CDR3 length is 11 residues. CDR3 nucleotide sequence: TGTGCCAGCAGCCCCGATTACGAGCAGTACTTC. It translates to CASSPDYEQYF.

CDR3 protein: CASSPDPGADTQYF. The CDR3 nucleotides read TGTGCCAGCAGCCCGGACCCCGGCGCAGATACGCAGTATTTT. The genes are TRBV5-4 and TRBJ2-3; no reliable D call. V was trimmed by 4 bases and J by 4 bases, leaving 13 bases between them. The CDR3 is made up of 14 amino acids. Germline V lookup: CDR1 SGHNT, CDR2 YYREEE (reference sequence).

A few counts support this clone. The gene calls are TRBV7-6 and TRBJ1-2; D is unclear. V lost 1 base to trimming and J lost 3 bases, with 24 bases between them. Germline V gives CDR1 SGHVS, CDR2 FNYEAQ. The CDR3 runs to 19 residues. The chain's CDR3 is CASSLVAGLAYPIHYGYTF. The CDR3 coding sequence is TGTGCCAGCAGCTTAGTAGCTGGGCTAGCGTACCCTATACACTATGGCTACACCTTC. Full variable domain (outside the CDR3, taken from reference TRBV7-6 and TRBJ1-2): GAGVSQSPRYKVTKRGQDVALRCDPISGHVSLYWYRQALGQGPEFLTYFNYEAQQDKSGLPNDRFSAERPEGSISTLTIQRTEQRDSAMYRCASSLVAGLAYPIHYGYTFGSGTRLTVV.

In DNA form, the CDR3 reads TGTGCCTGGAGTGTAGTCCCGGATGGCTACACCTTC. Translated, it gives CAWSVVPDGYTF. The chain recombines TRBV30 with TRBJ1-2; D gene ambiguous. Germline V gene lookup returns CDR1 GTSNPN and CDR2 SVGIG (reference sequence). The CDR3 consists of 12 residues. Deletions cut 0 bases from V and 6 bases from J, with 8 bases between.

The chain employs TRBV6-6 and TRBJ2-1; D tentatively reads TRBD1 or TRBD2 (5 bases each). Germline V lookup: CDR1 MNHNY, CDR2 SVGAGI (reference sequence). The CDR3 length is 13 residues. V shed 10 bases and J shed 5 bases, with 15 bases lying between them. In nucleotides, the CDR3 is TGTGCCACCGTACGAATGGGGGACAATGAGCAGTTCTTC. This translates into CATVRMGDNEQFF.

The chain's CDR3 is CASNPDSSTDTQYF. In DNA, the CDR3 is TGTGCCAGCAACCCGGACAGCAGCACAGATACGCAGTATTTT. The chain is built from TRBV28 and TRBJ2-3; tentatively, D is TRBD1 (6 bases). Germline V gene data show CDR1 as MDHEN and CDR2 as SYDVKM. The CDR3 sequence is 14 residues long. V gave up 7 bases and J gave up 0 bases, with 11 bases separating them.

The rearrangement uses TRBV6-5 and TRBJ2-1; either TRBD1 or TRBD2 may fit D (5 bases each). The CDR3 spans 14 residues. The germline V gene encodes CDR1 MNHEY and CDR2 SVGAGI. V was shortened by 6 bases and J by 4 bases, with 13 bases between the two germline ends. This CDR3 is CASRAGTQYNEQFF. The DNA of the CDR3 is TGTGCCAGCAGAGCCGGGACCCAGTACAATGAGCAGTTCTTC.

V usage is TRBV29-1 and J usage is TRBJ2-3; perhaps TRBD1 as D (5 bases). Germline lookup yields CDR1 SQVTM and CDR2 ANQGSEA. The V and J ends lost 5 bases and 2 bases respectively, with 17 bases between them. This CDR3 comprises 15 residues. The CDR3 bases are TGCAGCGTTTCTTATAGGTCAGGGCACACAGATACGCAGTATTTT. Translating gives CSVSYRSGHTDTQYF.

The V and J genes are TRBV7-9 and TRBJ2-2; 7 nucleotides agree with TRBD2. This CDR3 is built from 15 residues. The ends lost 5 bases at V and 4 bases at J; junction bases unmatched: 7. Germline CDR1 reads SEHNR; CDR2 reads FQNEAQ (reference sequence). CDR3 nucleotide sequence: TGTGCCAGCAGCCTCATGGGGGGGATCACCGGGGAGCTGTTTTTT. This encodes CASSLMGGITGELFF.

The CDR3 DNA reads as TGTGCCAGCAGCTTCCCTAGCGGGGGGACGGATGAGCAGTTCTTC. Its translation: CASSFPSGGTDEQFF. V and J are TRBV7-8 and TRBJ2-1; 11 positions agree with TRBD2. Looked up from germline, CDR1 is SGHVS and CDR2 is FQNEAQ. After removal of 3 bases from V and 8 bases from J, the junction contained 6 bases not matched to a gene. The CDR3 is 15 residues long.

This chain joins TRBV7-6 and TRBJ1-6, with D unresolved. The germline V gene has CDR1 SGHVS and CDR2 FNYEAQ. Trimming took off 5 bases at V and 9 bases at J, with 23 bases between the two ends. This CDR3 contains 17 residues. CDR3 coding DNA: TGTGCCAGCAGCCACTCCACCGCCCCCGGGCCCCTTTCACCCCTCCACTTT. This sequence encodes CASSHSTAPGPLSPLHF.

The chain has TRBV9 and TRBJ1-3; TRBD1 matches at 9 bases. CDR3 size: 16 residues. V was pared by 2 bases and J by 4 bases, with 7 bases of the junction left unmatched. Per the germline V gene, CDR1 is SGDLS and CDR2 is YYNGEE. CDR3 in DNA: TGTGCCAGCAGCGTGGAGGGACAGGGTACCGGAAACACCATATATTTT. It yields the protein CASSVEGQGTGNTIYF.

This rearrangement joins TRBV5-8 to TRBJ2-5; unclear D gene. The V gene's germline CDR1 is SGHTS and CDR2 YDEGEE. V was pared by 0 bases and J by 2 bases, with 11 bases between. CDR3 length equals 15 residues. The CDR3 reads CASSLVTENQETQYF. The DNA for the CDR3 is TGTGCCAGCAGCTTGGTGACGGAGAATCAAGAGACCCAGTACTTC. The whole variable domain, filled in from reference TRBV5-8 and TRBJ2-5, reads EAGVTQSPTHLIKTRGQQATLRCSPISGHTSVYWYQQALGLGLQFLLWYDEGEERNRGNFPPRFSGRQFPNYSSELNVNALELEDSALYLCASSLVTENQETQYFGPGTRLLVL.

The V gene is TRBV2, the J gene TRBJ2-6; D unresolved. The CDR3 totals 14 residues. Germline V gene lookup returns CDR1 SNHLY and CDR2 FYNNEI. The V end lost 3 bases, the J end lost 2 bases, and 5 bases lay between the germline ends. This chain's CDR3 is CASSERTGANVLTF. CDR3 nucleotide sequence: TGTGCCAGCAGTGAGAGGACTGGGGCCAACGTCCTGACTTTC.

The CDR3 DNA reads as TGTGCCAGTAGTATCCCCGGACAGGGGACCTACGAGCAGTACTTC. Translated, it gives CASSIPGQGTYEQYF. V is TRBV19 and J is TRBJ2-7; 9 bases are a match to TRBD1. The CDR3 is made up of 15 amino acids. Unmatched junction bases numbered 5, after V lost 3 bases and J lost 2 bases. CDR1 is LNHDA, CDR2 SQIVND, per germline (reference sequence). Full variable domain (missing parts from reference TRBV19 and TRBJ2-7): DGGITQSPKYLFRKEGQNVTLSCEQNLNHDAMYWYRQDPGQGLRLIYYSQIVNDFQKGDIAEGYSVSREKKESFPLTVTSAQKNPTAFYLCASSIPGQGTYEQYFGPGTRLTVT.

This clone appeared once. This chain connects TRBV7-9 to TRBJ2-2; D may match TRBD1 or TRBD2 (5 bases each). The V gene lost 1 base and the J gene lost 3 bases, with 18 bases spanning the gap. The CDR3 consists of 18 residues. Germline lookup yields CDR1 SEHNR and CDR2 FQNEAQ (reference sequence). The CDR3 nucleotides are TGTGCCAGCAGCTTAGGAGGGGCTCTTCCCCTCCACACCGGGGAGCTGTTTTTT. Translation: CASSLGGALPLHTGELFF.

The CDR3 loop reads CASSWGQGSEAFF. DNA for the CDR3: TGTGCCAGCAGCTGGGGACAGGGGTCTGAAGCTTTCTTT. V usage is TRBV13 and J usage is TRBJ1-1, with 10 bases lining up with TRBD1. The CDR3 contains 13 residues. J lost 6 bases, V lost 4 bases, and 2 bases had no gene match. Germline loops: CDR1 PRHDT, CDR2 FYEKMQ (reference sequence). Full variable domain (remainder filled in from reference TRBV13 and TRBJ1-1): AAGVIQSPRHLIKEKRETATLKCYPIPRHDTVYWYQQGPGQDPQFLISFYEKMQSDKGSIPDRFSAQQFSDYHSELNMSSLELGDSALYFCASSWGQGSEAFFGQGTRLTVV.

The rearrangement links TRBV5-1 to TRBJ1-3, with D possibly TRBD1 on 6 matching bases. The CDR3 loop spans 18 amino acids. V was shortened by 3 bases and J by 4 bases, with 23 bases between the two germline ends. Germline V gene data show CDR1 as SGHRS and CDR2 as YFSETQ. For the CDR3, the DNA is TGCGCCAGCAGCTCAGGGGTTCCCTACCCTTTCGAGGGAAACACCATATATTTT. It yields the protein CASSSGVPYPFEGNTIYF.

This chain uses TRBV28 with TRBJ2-1, with D possibly being TRBD2 (6 bases). Trimming left V 8 bases short and J 5 bases short, with 22 bases between. The CDR3 extends over 16 amino acids. Germline V lookup: CDR1 MDHEN, CDR2 SYDVKM. CDR3 loop: CASDAARGGSDNEQFF. In DNA form, the CDR3 reads TGTGCCAGCGACGCCGCTAGGGGAGGAAGCGACAATGAGCAGTTCTTC.

V gene TRBV19 combines with J gene TRBJ2-5, with D perhaps assigned TRBD1 or TRBD2 (5 bases each). The CDR3 sequence is 15 residues long. The V gene lost 5 bases and the J gene lost 4 bases, with 17 bases spanning the gap. Per germline, CDR1 LNHDA and CDR2 SQIVND (reference sequence). CDR3 bases: TGTGCCAGTAGTGAAGACCGGGACGGAGGAGAGACCCAGTACTTC. Translating it yields CASSEDRDGGETQYF.

V usage is TRBV11-2 and J usage is TRBJ2-3; 13 nucleotides align to TRBD2. V gave up 5 bases and J gave up 14 bases; unmatched junction bases: 4. The germline V gene has CDR1 SGHAT and CDR2 FQNNGV. This CDR3 is built from 12 residues. The CDR3 coding sequence is TGTGCCAGCAGCCTGACTAGCGGGAGGCGGTATTTT. Translation gives CASSLTSGRRYF.